The clone carrying this T cell receptor beta chain was seen more than once but under ten times. No antigen is known for it. This specimen comes from a study of post-analysis software for immune sequencing data. Study-level results: Among four to six TRBV segments more frequent in patients than controls were TRBV5-6, TRBV5-1 and TRBV20-1.

This CDR3 contains 15 residues. Trimming cost V 5 bases and J 2 bases; bases outside gene matches: 3. The germline V gene encodes CDR1 MRHNA and CDR2 SNTAGT. Prepared libraries of TCR beta cDNA carried unique molecular identifiers. Once about 0.95 to 10 million T cells were used, roughly 0.5 million cDNA molecules resulted. TCRdb called the PCR reads again in MiXCR, with one record for every CDR3 protein. Of roughly 670,000 distinct CDR3 sequences listed, around 60% are singletons. The sequence derives from a girl aged 2-10 years with multiple sclerosis. The sequencing sample was made of blood. The chain joins TRBV6-4 to TRBJ1-4; 9 bases are a match to TRBD1. CDR3 coding DNA: TGTGCCAGCAGTTCCGGGACAGGGACTAATGAAAAACTGTTTTTT. As protein: CASSSGTGTNEKLFF.